Listed below are T cell receptor beta chains from one sample, sequenced in a study of shared clonotypes between healthy human individuals. Sequencing was performed with immunoSEQ multiplex PCR; in TCRdb, only in-frame clones are kept and a portion is missing. The sample holds roughly 2.1 million clones; 90% to 95% are singletons and the top ten take more than 1.5%. The sequencing sample was made of naive CD8+ T cells from PBMCs. The receptors derive from a man aged 18 to 30 in good health. Some clones in this sample may be carry-over from other donors' samples. CDR3s include the opening cysteine and the closing phenylalanine or tryptophan. The order of the fields is CDR3 DNA, CDR3 protein, V gene, clone size, D gene, J gene. The D gene is left open where the match is weak. Not every row has a clone size; where given, it reads once, few, many or a size class.

TGTGCCAGTAGTATTTTCATGGGCTCTGGAAACACCATATATTTT CASSIFMGSGNTIYF TRBV19 once - TRBJ1-3
TGTGCCAGCAGCTTGGTGGCTAGACAAGGGCAGTTCTTC CASSLVARQGQFF TRBV7-3 - - TRBJ2-1
TGTGCCAGCAGAACAGGGGGAGTCTATTCACCCCTCCACTTT CASRTGGVYSPLHF TRBV6-5 once TRBD1 TRBJ1-6
TGTGCCAGCAGCTTTGGACTACCCCGGGACAGGCAGTATTTT CASSFGLPRDRQYF TRBV5-4 - - TRBJ2-3
TGTGCCAGCAGCTTAAGAGAGGGCGTACACTCTGGAAACACCATATATTTT CASSLREGVHSGNTIYF TRBV7-2 once - TRBJ1-3
TGTGCCAGCAGCAAAACCGGGACGGCGAACACCGGGGAGCTGTTTTTT CASSKTGTANTGELFF TRBV7-9 - - TRBJ2-2
TGTGCCAGTAGCTCACCCCGGGGATGGGGGGACACAGATACGCAGTATTTT CASSSPRGWGDTDTQYF TRBV19 - - TRBJ2-3
TGTGCCTGGGGACAGGGGGCGCAAGATGAAAAACTGTTTTTT CAWGQGAQDEKLFF TRBV30 - TRBD1 TRBJ1-4
TGTGCCAGCAGTGAACCCGGGGTAACTGAAGCTTTCTTT CASSEPGVTEAFF TRBV6-1 - - TRBJ1-1
TGTGCCAGCAGGCGACGGGGGGCCTCCTACAATGAGCAGTTCTTC CASRRRGASYNEQFF TRBV14 - - TRBJ2-1
TGTGCCATCAGTGAGAACTCCGCGAACACCGGGGAGCTGTTTTTT CAISENSANTGELFF TRBV10-3 once - TRBJ2-2
TGTGCCAGCAGCTCGGGACTCATGTTCTACAATGAGCAGTTCTTC CASSSGLMFYNEQFF TRBV13 - - TRBJ2-1
TGTGCCAGTAGTTTATCGGGGCGGGGCTACGAGCAGTACTTC CASSLSGRGYEQYF TRBV19 - - TRBJ2-7
TGTGCCAGCAGCTTTTTGGGACAGGGATGGGGTACGCAGTATTTT CASSFLGQGWGTQYF TRBV7-8 - TRBD1 TRBJ2-3
TGTGCCAGCAGTTTGGGACAGGGGATATACACTGAAGCTTTCTTT CASSLGQGIYTEAFF TRBV27 - TRBD1 TRBJ1-1
TGTGCCAGCAGCTTAGTCGCTAGCCAGGGGGACCACGAGCAGTACTTC CASSLVASQGDHEQYF TRBV7-2 - TRBD1 TRBJ2-7
TGTGCCAGCAGCGCCTCCCGGGACCCCGCTCAGGGCGAGCAGTACTTC CASSASRDPAQGEQYF TRBV27 - - TRBJ2-7
TGCGCCAGCAGCCAAGTCGGGGAATTGAGCGAGCAGTACTTC CASSQVGELSEQYF TRBV4-1 - - TRBJ2-7
TGCGCCAGCAGCCCACCGGGACAGGGCCTCGATGAGCAGTTCTTC CASSPPGQGLDEQFF TRBV4-1 once TRBD1 TRBJ2-1
TGTGCCACCCGCGATTATGGCGGGTACAATGAGCAGTTCTTC CATRDYGGYNEQFF TRBV15 - - TRBJ2-1
TGTGCCAGCAGCTTGCTCCCCCCGCCGGCAGGGTCCTACGAGCAGTACTTC CASSLLPPPAGSYEQYF TRBV7-9 - - TRBJ2-7
TGTGCCAGCAGCGTACGCTCTAGCGGAGCAGGCACAGATACGCAGTATTTT CASSVRSSGAGTDTQYF TRBV9 - TRBD2 TRBJ2-3
TGTGCCAGCAGCCCCCCTCGGGGGTCTCGGAAGCAGTACTTC CASSPPRGSRKQYF TRBV28 - - TRBJ2-7
TGTGCCAGCAGTTCTCATAGCGGAAATTACGAGACCCAGTACTTC CASSSHSGNYETQYF TRBV6-5 - - TRBJ2-5
TGTGCCAGCAGCTTAGGGTCTCGGGTGGATACGCAGTATTTT CASSLGSRVDTQYF TRBV7-9 once - TRBJ2-3
TGTGCCAGCAGTTTCAGAGACAAGAACACTGAAGCTTTCTTT CASSFRDKNTEAFF TRBV27 - - TRBJ1-1
TGTGCCAGCAGCTCCGGGGCCCTGAGAGAACCTTACAATGAGCAGTTCTTC CASSSGALREPYNEQFF TRBV7-6 - - TRBJ2-1
TGTGCCATCAGTCCGATACTAGCGGGGCACACCGGGGAGCTGTTTTTT CAISPILAGHTGELFF TRBV10-3 - TRBD2 TRBJ2-2
TGTGCCAGCAGCACTCAGACAGGGAACACTGAAGCTTTCTTT CASSTQTGNTEAFF TRBV5-5 - - TRBJ1-1
TGTGCCTGGGGCCGTGGAACAGGGAACGCGCGGGAGCAGTACTTC CAWGRGTGNAREQYF TRBV30 once - TRBJ2-7
TGTGCCAGTAGTATAGTCCAGGGAAGCTACGAGCAGTACTTC CASSIVQGSYEQYF TRBV19 - - TRBJ2-7
TGTGCCAGCAGCGTAGCTATAGGAGGGACTAATGAAAAACTGTTTTTT CASSVAIGGTNEKLFF TRBV9 - - TRBJ1-4
TGTGCCACCAGAGAAAGCAATCAGCCCCAGCATTTT CATRESNQPQHF TRBV15 - - TRBJ1-5
TGTGCCAGCAGCTTAACTCGGGAGCTGTTTTTT CASSLTRELFF TRBV7-9 - - TRBJ2-2
TGTGCCAGCAGACGACGGGAGGGAAACACCGGGGAGCTGTTTTTT CASRRREGNTGELFF TRBV11-2 once TRBD2 TRBJ2-2
TGTGCCAGCAGTTGGACTAGCAGCACCTACAATGAGCAGTTCTTC CASSWTSSTYNEQFF TRBV27 - TRBD2 TRBJ2-1
TGTGCCAGCAGAAAAGAATATACGGGACGGCGCGAGCAGTACTTC CASRKEYTGRREQYF TRBV12-1 - - TRBJ2-7
TGTGCCAGCAGCTTAGGAGGGAGAACTAACTATGGCTACACCTTC CASSLGGRTNYGYTF TRBV13 - - TRBJ1-2
TGTGCCAGCAGCCCTCGCATCTTCCGGGGCCGTAGCACAGATACGCAGTATTTT CASSPRIFRGRSTDTQYF TRBV9 - - TRBJ2-3
TGCGCCAGCAGCCCGGGACAGCTCGGGGCCGGGGAGCTGTTTTTT CASSPGQLGAGELFF TRBV4-3 - TRBD1 TRBJ2-2
TGTGCCAGCAGTGATCTTTGGACACCGAGCTACGAGCAGTACTTC CASSDLWTPSYEQYF TRBV6-1 - - TRBJ2-7
TGTGCCAGCACGAGACAAACCTACGAGCAGTACTTC CASTRQTYEQYF TRBV2 - - TRBJ2-7
TGCGCCAGCAGCTTGGCCCAACTCAACACTGAAGCTTTCTTT CASSLAQLNTEAFF TRBV5-1 - - TRBJ1-1
TGTGCCAGCAGCGGTCCCACCGGGGAGCTGTTTTTT CASSGPTGELFF TRBV6-5 - - TRBJ2-2
TGTGCCAGCAGCTTAGTACGACTAGCGGGCCGCAATGAGCAGTTCTTC CASSLVRLAGRNEQFF TRBV11-2 - TRBD2 TRBJ2-1
TGTGCCAGCAGCTTAGTACTAGAACAGTGGGAGCAGTTCTTC CASSLVLEQWEQFF TRBV7-9 - - TRBJ2-1
TGTGCCAGCAGTGACGTCTACGAGCAGTACTTC CASSDVYEQYF TRBV25-1 - - TRBJ2-7
TGTGCCAGCAGACCTACGACTAGCGGAAGCTACAATGAGCAGTTCTTC CASRPTTSGSYNEQFF TRBV7-9 - TRBD2 TRBJ2-1
TGTGCCAGCAAAGCGGCATTGAGAGGTGGGGCCAACGTCCTGACTTTC CASKAALRGGANVLTF TRBV9 once - TRBJ2-6
TGCGCCAGCAGCCGCCTGCCGCAGACGGGGTACCAAGAGACCCAGTACTTC CASSRLPQTGYQETQYF TRBV4-1 - - TRBJ2-5
TGTGCCACCAGCAGAGACCCCCGGGGGGCCGGGGAGCTGTTTTTT CATSRDPRGAGELFF TRBV15 - TRBD2 TRBJ2-2
TGTGCCAGCAGTATACTTACAGGGGCCGAGCAGTACTTC CASSILTGAEQYF TRBV28 - TRBD1 TRBJ2-7
TGTGCCAGCAGACTGACAGGAATTTCCTACGAGCAGTACTTC CASRLTGISYEQYF TRBV28 - - TRBJ2-7
TGTGCCAGCCTTTGGGTGGGGACCGGGGAGCTGTTTTTT CASLWVGTGELFF TRBV6-1 - - TRBJ2-2
TGCAGCGTTGAAGATCCAATGCCCGGGGGCACCTACGAGCAGTACTTC CSVEDPMPGGTYEQYF TRBV29-1 - - TRBJ2-7
TGTGCCAGCAGCTTATACGCCGGGAGGGCCTCCTACAATGAGCAGTTCTTC CASSLYAGRASYNEQFF TRBV11-2 - TRBD2 TRBJ2-1
TGCGCCAGCAGCTTGGGACAGAATCAGCCCCAGCATTTT CASSLGQNQPQHF TRBV5-1 few - TRBJ1-5
TGCGCCAGCAGCCTCAACCCCGGGACTAGCGTCTACGAGCAGTACTTC CASSLNPGTSVYEQYF TRBV5-1 - TRBD2 TRBJ2-7
TGTGCCAGCAGTTTACTTAGACGGGAAATCTACGAGCAGTACTTC CASSLLRREIYEQYF TRBV27 - - TRBJ2-7